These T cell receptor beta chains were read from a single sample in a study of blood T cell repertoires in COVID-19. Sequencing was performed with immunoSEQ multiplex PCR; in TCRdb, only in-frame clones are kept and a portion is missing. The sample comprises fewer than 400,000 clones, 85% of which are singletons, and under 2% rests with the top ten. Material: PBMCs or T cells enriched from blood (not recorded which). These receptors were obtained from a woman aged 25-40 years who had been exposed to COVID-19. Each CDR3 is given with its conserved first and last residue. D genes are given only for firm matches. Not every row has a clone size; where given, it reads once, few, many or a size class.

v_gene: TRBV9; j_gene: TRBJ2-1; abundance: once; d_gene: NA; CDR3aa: CASQDSSSYNEQFF; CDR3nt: TGTGCCAGTCAAGACAGCAGCTCCTACAATGAGCAGTTCTTC
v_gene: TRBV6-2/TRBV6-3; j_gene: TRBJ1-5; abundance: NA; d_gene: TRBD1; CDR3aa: CASSYPRDRYSNQPQHF; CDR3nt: TGTGCCAGCAGTTACCCCCGGGACAGATATAGCAATCAGCCCCAGCATTTT
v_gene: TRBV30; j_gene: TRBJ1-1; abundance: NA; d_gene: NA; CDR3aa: CAWSRSGETEAFF; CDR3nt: TGTGCCTGGAGTAGATCCGGGGAGACTGAAGCTTTCTTT
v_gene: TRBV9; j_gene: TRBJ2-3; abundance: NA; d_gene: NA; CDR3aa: CASSVVGSPTDTQYF; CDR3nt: TGTGCCAGCAGCGTAGTGGGGAGCCCCACAGATACGCAGTATTTT
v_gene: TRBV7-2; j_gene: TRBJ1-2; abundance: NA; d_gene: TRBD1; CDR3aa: CASSTQTGAPYGYTF; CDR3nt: TGTGCCAGCAGCACGCAGACAGGGGCCCCTTATGGCTACACCTTC
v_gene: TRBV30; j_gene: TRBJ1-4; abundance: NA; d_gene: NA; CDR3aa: CAWTKQVFATNEKLFF; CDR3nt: TGTGCCTGGACTAAACAGGTTTTTGCAACTAATGAAAAACTGTTTTTT
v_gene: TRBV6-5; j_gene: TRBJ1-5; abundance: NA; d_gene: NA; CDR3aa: CASRYRGGHQPQHF; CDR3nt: TGTGCCAGCAGATATCGGGGGGGCCATCAGCCCCAGCATTTT
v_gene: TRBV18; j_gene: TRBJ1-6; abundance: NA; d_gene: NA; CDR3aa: CASSPQQDYNSPLHF; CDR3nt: TGTGCCAGCTCACCACAGCAGGACTATAATTCACCCCTCCACTTT
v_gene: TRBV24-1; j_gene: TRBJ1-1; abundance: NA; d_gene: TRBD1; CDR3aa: CATMPGQGSFLGTEAFF; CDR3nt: TGTGCCACCATGCCGGGACAGGGATCGTTCTTGGGCACTGAAGCTTTCTTT
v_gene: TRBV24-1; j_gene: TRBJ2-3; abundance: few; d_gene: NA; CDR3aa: CATSRGVGQDTQYF; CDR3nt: TGTGCCACCAGCCGGGGTGTGGGACAAGATACGCAGTATTTT
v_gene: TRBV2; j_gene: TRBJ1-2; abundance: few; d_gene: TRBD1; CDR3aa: CASTSGTGGWGYTF; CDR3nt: TGTGCCAGCACATCCGGGACAGGGGGCTGGGGCTACACCTTC
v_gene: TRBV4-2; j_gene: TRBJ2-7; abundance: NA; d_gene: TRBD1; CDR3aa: CASSQQDRGPGEQYF; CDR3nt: TGTGCCAGCAGCCAGCAGGACAGGGGGCCCGGCGAGCAGTACTTC
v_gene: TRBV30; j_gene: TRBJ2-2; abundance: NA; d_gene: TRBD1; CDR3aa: CAWTSLLRTGYTGELFF; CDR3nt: TGTGCCTGGACCTCTCTCCTCCGGACAGGTTACACCGGGGAGCTGTTTTTT
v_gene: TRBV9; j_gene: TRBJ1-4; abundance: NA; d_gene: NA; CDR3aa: CASSVGHEGEKLFF; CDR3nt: TGTGCCAGCAGCGTAGGTCACGAGGGTGAAAAACTGTTTTTT
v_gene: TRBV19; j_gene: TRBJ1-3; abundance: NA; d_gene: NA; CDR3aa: CASSESLVATIYF; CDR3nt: TGTGCCAGTAGCGAATCCTTAGTAGCGACCATATATTTT
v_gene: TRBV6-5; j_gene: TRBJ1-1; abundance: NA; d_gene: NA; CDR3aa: CASSYATDRNTEAFF; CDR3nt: TGTGCCAGCAGTTACGCAACTGACAGGAACACTGAAGCTTTCTTT
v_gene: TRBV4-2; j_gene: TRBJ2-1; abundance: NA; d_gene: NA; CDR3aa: CARTYNEQFF; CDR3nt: TGTGCCAGGACATACAATGAGCAGTTCTTC
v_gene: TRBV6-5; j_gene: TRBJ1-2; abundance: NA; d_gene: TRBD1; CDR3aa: CASSYLNRGFYGYTF; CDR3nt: TGTGCCAGCAGTTACCTGAACAGGGGATTCTATGGCTACACCTTC
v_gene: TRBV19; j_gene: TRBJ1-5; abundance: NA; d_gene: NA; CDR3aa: CASSSRGPDQPQHF; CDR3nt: TGTGCCAGTAGTTCCCGGGGTCCCGATCAGCCCCAGCATTTT
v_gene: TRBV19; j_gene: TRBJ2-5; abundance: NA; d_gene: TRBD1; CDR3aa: CASSSRAERGLPSETQYF; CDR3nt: TGTGCCAGTAGTTCACGGGCCGAGAGGGGGCTGCCTTCAGAGACCCAGTACTTC
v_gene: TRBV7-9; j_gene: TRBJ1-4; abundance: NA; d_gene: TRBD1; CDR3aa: CASSLGGDSNEKLFF; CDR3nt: TGTGCCAGCAGCTTAGGAGGGGACAGTAATGAAAAACTGTTTTTT
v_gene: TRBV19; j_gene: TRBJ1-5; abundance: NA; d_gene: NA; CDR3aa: CASNPDSYNQPQHF; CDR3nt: TGTGCCAGTAACCCGGACAGCTACAATCAGCCCCAGCATTTT
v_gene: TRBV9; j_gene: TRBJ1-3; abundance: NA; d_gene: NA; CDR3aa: CASSVEGGAGNTIYF; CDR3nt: TGTGCCAGCAGCGTAGAAGGAGGGGCAGGAAACACCATATATTTT
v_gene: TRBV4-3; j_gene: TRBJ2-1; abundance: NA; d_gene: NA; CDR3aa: CASSQQDIPSSYNEQFF; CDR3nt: TGCGCCAGCAGCCAACAGGACATCCCGAGCTCCTACAATGAGCAGTTCTTC
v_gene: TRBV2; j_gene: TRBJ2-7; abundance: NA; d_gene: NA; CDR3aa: CASRRTEAYEQYF; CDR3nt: TGTGCCAGCAGGAGGACGGAGGCCTACGAGCAGTACTTC
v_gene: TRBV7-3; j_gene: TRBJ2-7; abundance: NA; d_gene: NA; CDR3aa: CASSLDRTYEQYF; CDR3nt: TGTGCCAGCAGCTTGGACAGAACCTACGAGCAGTACTTC
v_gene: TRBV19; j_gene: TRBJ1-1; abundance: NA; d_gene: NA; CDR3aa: CASEGHLGAFF; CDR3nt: TGTGCCAGTGAGGGACACCTGGGAGCTTTCTTT
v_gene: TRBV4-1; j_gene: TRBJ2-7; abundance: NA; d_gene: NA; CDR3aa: CASSPGLGTVDQYF; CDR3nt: TGCGCCAGCAGTCCGGGACTCGGCACTGTAGACCAGTACTTC
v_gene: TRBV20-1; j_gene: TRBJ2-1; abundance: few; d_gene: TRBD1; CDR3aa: CSASRRDRATGSSYNEQFF; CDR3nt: TGCAGTGCTAGTCGTCGGGACAGGGCTACTGGGAGCTCCTACAATGAGCAGTTCTTC
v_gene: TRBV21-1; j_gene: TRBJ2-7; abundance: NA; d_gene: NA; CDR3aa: CASSKARRVLREQYF; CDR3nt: TGTGCCAGCAGCAAAGCACGCAGGGTTTTGAGGGAGCAGTACTTC
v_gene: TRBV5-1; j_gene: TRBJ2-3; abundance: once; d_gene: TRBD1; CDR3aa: CASSPSGDRPTDTQYF; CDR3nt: TGCGCCAGCAGCCCATCAGGGGACAGGCCCACAGATACGCAGTATTTT
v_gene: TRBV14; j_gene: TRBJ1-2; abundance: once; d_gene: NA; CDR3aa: CASSQYRSHGYTF; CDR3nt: TGTGCCAGCAGCCAGTACAGGTCACATGGCTACACCTTC
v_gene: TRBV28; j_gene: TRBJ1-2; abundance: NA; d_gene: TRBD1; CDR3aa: CASLRDRVDGYTF; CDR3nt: TGTGCCAGCTTAAGGGACAGGGTTGATGGCTACACCTTC
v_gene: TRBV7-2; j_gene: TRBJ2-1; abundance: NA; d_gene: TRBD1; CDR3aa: CASSSPGQGGNEQFF; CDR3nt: TGTGCCAGCAGCTCTCCGGGACAGGGGGGCAATGAGCAGTTCTTC
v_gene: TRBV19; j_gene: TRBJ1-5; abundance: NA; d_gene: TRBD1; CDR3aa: CASSGDRGNNQPQHF; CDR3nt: TGTGCCAGTAGCGGGGACAGGGGAAACAATCAGCCCCAGCATTTT
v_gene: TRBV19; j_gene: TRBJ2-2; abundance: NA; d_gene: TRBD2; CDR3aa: CASLQRDPGTGELFF; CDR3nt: TGTGCCAGTCTCCAGCGGGACCCGGGGACCGGGGAGCTGTTTTTT
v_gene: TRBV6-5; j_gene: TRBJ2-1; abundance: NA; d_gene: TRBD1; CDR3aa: CASSSSGTGIHEQFF; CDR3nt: TGTGCCAGCAGTTCCTCCGGGACAGGGATCCATGAGCAGTTCTTC
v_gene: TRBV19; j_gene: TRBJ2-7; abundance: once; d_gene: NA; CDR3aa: CASSILTGDPYEQYF; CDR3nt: TGTGCCAGTAGTATTCTAACAGGCGACCCCTACGAGCAGTACTTC
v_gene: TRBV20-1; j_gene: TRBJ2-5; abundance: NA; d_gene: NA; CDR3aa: CSASKTSRPPQETQYF; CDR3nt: TGCAGTGCTAGTAAGACTTCTAGGCCCCCCCAAGAGACCCAGTACTTC
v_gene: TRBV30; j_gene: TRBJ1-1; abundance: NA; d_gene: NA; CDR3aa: CAWSVAGNTEAFF; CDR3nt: TGTGCCTGGAGTGTCGCAGGGAACACTGAAGCTTTCTTT
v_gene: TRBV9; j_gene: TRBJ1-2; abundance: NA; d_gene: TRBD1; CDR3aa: CASSVEGTGGSGYTF; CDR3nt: TGTGCCAGCAGCGTAGAAGGGACAGGGGGCTCTGGCTACACCTTC
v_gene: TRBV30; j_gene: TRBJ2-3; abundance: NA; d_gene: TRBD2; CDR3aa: CAWSSGGAADTQYF; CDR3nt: TGTGCCTGGAGTAGCGGGGGGGCGGCAGATACGCAGTATTTT